These T cell receptor beta chains were read from a single sample in a study of identical twins. TCRdb re-analysed the 5' RACE reads in MiXCR, keeping a single row per CDR3 protein. This sample has about 920,000 distinct CDR3 sequences, with approximately 13% found just once. The same data also contributed to another study, on yellow fever vaccine responses in identical twins.

Sequenced material: PBMCs. Receptors originate from a young woman in good health. The CDR3 runs from the conserved cysteine through the conserved F or W. The order of the fields is D gene, clone size, J gene, V gene, CDR3 DNA, CDR3 protein. A D gene is named only where the DNA matches it firmly. Not every row has a clone size; where given, it reads once, few, many or a size class.

d_gene: -
abundance: -
j_gene: TRBJ2-7
v_gene: TRBV20-1
CDR3nt: TGCAGTGCTAGGGCGAAGGGAGCCTACGAGCAGTACTTC
CDR3aa: CSARAKGAYEQYF

d_gene: TRBD2
abundance: few
j_gene: TRBJ2-5
v_gene: TRBV6-1
CDR3nt: TGTGCCAGCGGGGAGACTAGCCCCCAAGAGACCCAGTACTTC
CDR3aa: CASGETSPQETQYF

d_gene: TRBD2
abundance: -
j_gene: TRBJ2-3
v_gene: TRBV20-1
CDR3nt: TGCAGTGCTTCTGGGGGAGGGGACACAGATACGCAGTATTTT
CDR3aa: CSASGGGDTDTQYF

d_gene: -
abundance: -
j_gene: TRBJ1-2
v_gene: TRBV5-1
CDR3nt: TGCGCCAGCAGCTGGAGCCCAGCCTCTAACTATGGCTACACCTTC
CDR3aa: CASSWSPASNYGYTF

d_gene: -
abundance: -
j_gene: TRBJ1-1
v_gene: TRBV7-2
CDR3nt: TGTGCCAGCAGCTTAGTACCCCCATGGGGAGGTACTGAAGCTTTCTTT
CDR3aa: CASSLVPPWGGTEAFF

d_gene: -
abundance: few
j_gene: TRBJ1-1
v_gene: TRBV14
CDR3nt: TGTGCCAGCAGCCCGTTGGATGGGAGGGACACTGAAGCTTTCTTT
CDR3aa: CASSPLDGRDTEAFF

d_gene: -
abundance: -
j_gene: TRBJ2-5
v_gene: TRBV20-1
CDR3nt: TGCAGTGCTACGGATCTTGCGCGGTACCAAGAGACCCAGTACTTC
CDR3aa: CSATDLARYQETQYF

d_gene: -
abundance: -
j_gene: TRBJ1-6
v_gene: TRBV11-2
CDR3nt: TGTGCCAGCAGCCCAATGGCGGGCAGGTGGGATTCACCCCTCCACTTT
CDR3aa: CASSPMAGRWDSPLHF

d_gene: -
abundance: once
j_gene: TRBJ2-7
v_gene: TRBV20-1
CDR3nt: TGCAGTGCTAGAGATCGGGCGGAAACCTACGAGCAGTACTTC
CDR3aa: CSARDRAETYEQYF

d_gene: TRBD2
abundance: few
j_gene: TRBJ2-7
v_gene: TRBV7-6
CDR3nt: TGTGCCAGCAGCTCGGGACTAGCTACCTACGAGCAGTACTTC
CDR3aa: CASSSGLATYEQYF

d_gene: -
abundance: many
j_gene: TRBJ2-3
v_gene: TRBV12-3/TRBV12-4
CDR3nt: TGTGCCAGCAGTGTCGGGGGTTACGCAGATACGCAGTATTTT
CDR3aa: CASSVGGYADTQYF

d_gene: TRBD1
abundance: many
j_gene: TRBJ1-5
v_gene: TRBV15
CDR3nt: TGTGCCACCAGCAGGAAATGGACAGGGGGTCTGGCGGGCAATCAGCCCCAGCATTTT
CDR3aa: CATSRKWTGGLAGNQPQHF

d_gene: TRBD2
abundance: many
j_gene: TRBJ2-1
v_gene: TRBV27
CDR3nt: TGTGCCAGCAGTTTATCCCGACTAGCGGGTGAGCAGTTCTTC
CDR3aa: CASSLSRLAGEQFF

d_gene: TRBD2
abundance: once
j_gene: TRBJ2-3
v_gene: TRBV20-1
CDR3nt: TGCTGTGCTAGAGCCTACGGGCGGGGGGGTCAGGCAGATACGCAGTATTTT
CDR3aa: CCARAYGRGGQADTQYF

d_gene: -
abundance: few
j_gene: TRBJ1-4
v_gene: TRBV4-1
CDR3nt: TGCGCCAGCAGCCAACAAGTGGTGGAAAAACTGTTTTTT
CDR3aa: CASSQQVVEKLFF

d_gene: TRBD1
abundance: few
j_gene: TRBJ1-2
v_gene: TRBV25-1
CDR3nt: TGTGCCAGCAGCGCGAAAGGGACAGGAGCCTACACCTTC
CDR3aa: CASSAKGTGAYTF

d_gene: TRBD2
abundance: -
j_gene: TRBJ2-7
v_gene: TRBV5-1
CDR3nt: TGCGCCAGCAGCTCCCGTAGCGGGAGCACATACGAGCAGTACTTC
CDR3aa: CASSSRSGSTYEQYF

d_gene: -
abundance: few
j_gene: TRBJ2-3
v_gene: TRBV2
CDR3nt: TGTGCCAGCAGTGAAACACGGGGCACAGATACGCAGTATTTT
CDR3aa: CASSETRGTDTQYF

d_gene: TRBD1
abundance: -
j_gene: TRBJ2-1
v_gene: TRBV10-3
CDR3nt: TGTGCCATCAGTCCCGGGACAGGGACCTACAATGAGCAGTTCTTC
CDR3aa: CAISPGTGTYNEQFF

d_gene: TRBD2
abundance: few
j_gene: TRBJ2-3
v_gene: TRBV20-1
CDR3nt: TGCAGTGCCCTCAGGACTAGCGGGAGGTATACAGATACGCAGTATTTT
CDR3aa: CSALRTSGRYTDTQYF

d_gene: -
abundance: -
j_gene: TRBJ2-5
v_gene: TRBV19
CDR3nt: TGTGCCAGTAGCCCGACTAGTATTGAGACCCAGTACTTC
CDR3aa: CASSPTSIETQYF

d_gene: -
abundance: many
j_gene: TRBJ1-1
v_gene: TRBV28
CDR3nt: TGTGCCAGCGTCAGACAGATCGATTCTAGGGCTTTCTTT
CDR3aa: CASVRQIDSRAFF

d_gene: TRBD1
abundance: few
j_gene: TRBJ2-3
v_gene: TRBV28
CDR3nt: TGTGCCAGCAGTTTAAAACAGGGGCTCCGCACAGATACGCAGTATTTT
CDR3aa: CASSLKQGLRTDTQYF

d_gene: -
abundance: -
j_gene: TRBJ2-5
v_gene: TRBV24-1
CDR3nt: TGTGCCACCAGTGACAATGGAGCGGGTCAAGAGACCCAGTACTTC
CDR3aa: CATSDNGAGQETQYF

d_gene: TRBD2
abundance: -
j_gene: TRBJ2-1
v_gene: TRBV20-1
CDR3nt: TGCAGTGCTAGCCTAGCGGGGGCCAATGAGCAGTTCTTC
CDR3aa: CSASLAGANEQFF

d_gene: -
abundance: few
j_gene: TRBJ2-7
v_gene: TRBV4-1
CDR3nt: TGCGCCAGCAGCCAAGGTATACTAGCTGCAGGTTACGAGCAGTACTTC
CDR3aa: CASSQGILAAGYEQYF

d_gene: -
abundance: few
j_gene: TRBJ2-3
v_gene: TRBV2
CDR3nt: TGTGCCAGCAGTGGGAGCGGGCCAGATACGCAGTATTTT
CDR3aa: CASSGSGPDTQYF

d_gene: -
abundance: many
j_gene: TRBJ2-2
v_gene: TRBV12-3/TRBV12-4
CDR3nt: TGTGCCAGCAGTTTAGTCGGGAAGTGGAGCACCGGGGAGCTGTTTTTT
CDR3aa: CASSLVGKWSTGELFF

d_gene: TRBD1
abundance: -
j_gene: TRBJ2-7
v_gene: TRBV12-3/TRBV12-4
CDR3nt: TGTGCCAGCACCCTGGACAGGGTTCGCGAGCAGTACTTC
CDR3aa: CASTLDRVREQYF

d_gene: -
abundance: few
j_gene: TRBJ2-3
v_gene: TRBV14
CDR3nt: TGTGCCAGCAGCCCCCTGGACAGAAGCACAGATACGCAGTATTTT
CDR3aa: CASSPLDRSTDTQYF

d_gene: TRBD1
abundance: few
j_gene: TRBJ1-5
v_gene: TRBV3-1
CDR3nt: TGTGCCAGCAGCCCTACAACAGGGGTCAATCAGCCCCAGCATTTT
CDR3aa: CASSPTTGVNQPQHF

d_gene: -
abundance: few
j_gene: TRBJ1-3
v_gene: TRBV12-3/TRBV12-4
CDR3nt: TGTGCCAGCAGTTTATGGCCGGCGAGGGTCGGGTCTCTGAGCTCTGGAAACACCATATATTTT
CDR3aa: CASSLWPARVGSLSSGNTIYF

d_gene: -
abundance: -
j_gene: TRBJ2-6
v_gene: TRBV18
CDR3nt: TGTGCCAGCTCACCACCGGTGGGGGGCCCGAGCTCTGGGGCCAACGTCCTGACTTTC
CDR3aa: CASSPPVGGPSSGANVLTF

d_gene: -
abundance: many
j_gene: TRBJ1-4
v_gene: TRBV5-6
CDR3nt: TGTGCCAGCAGCTTCTATGAAAAACTGTTTTTT
CDR3aa: CASSFYEKLFF

d_gene: TRBD1
abundance: few
j_gene: TRBJ2-6
v_gene: TRBV28
CDR3nt: TGTGCCAGCAGTTTTTTTCGGACAGGGGGCGTGACTGGGGCCAACGTCCTGACTTTC
CDR3aa: CASSFFRTGGVTGANVLTF

d_gene: -
abundance: many
j_gene: TRBJ2-3
v_gene: TRBV10-3
CDR3nt: TGTGCCATCAGTGGCGGTAAAGGGGACAGCACAGATACGCAGTATTTT
CDR3aa: CAISGGKGDSTDTQYF

d_gene: -
abundance: -
j_gene: TRBJ1-2
v_gene: TRBV13
CDR3nt: TGTGCCAACGTTCAAGGGGCTACAGGCTACACCTTC
CDR3aa: CANVQGATGYTF

d_gene: -
abundance: many
j_gene: TRBJ2-5
v_gene: TRBV12-3/TRBV12-4
CDR3nt: TGTGCCAGCAGTTTAGCTAGGAAAGAGACCCAGTACTTC
CDR3aa: CASSLARKETQYF

d_gene: TRBD1
abundance: few
j_gene: TRBJ2-6
v_gene: TRBV5-1
CDR3nt: TGCGCCAGCAGCTTGGAACCCCAGGGGGCCGAGGCCGGGGCCAACGTCCTGACTTTC
CDR3aa: CASSLEPQGAEAGANVLTF

d_gene: TRBD2
abundance: -
j_gene: TRBJ2-1
v_gene: TRBV6-1
CDR3nt: TGTGCCAGCACCCTTGGCGGGGGTTCCTACAATGAGCAGTTCTTC
CDR3aa: CASTLGGGSYNEQFF